The 2 T cell receptor beta chains reported below all come from one sample, sequenced in a study of sequential checkpoint blockade in melanoma. Produced via immunoSEQ multiplex PCR; TCRdb's table is partial and in-frame only. The sample lists some 30,000 clones; approximately 86% were seen once. The treatment was: randomized to nivolumab then ipilimumab (arm A) or the reverse (arm B). Sequencing was performed on CD8+ T cells sorted from blood (inferred from file names), taken from a patient given nivolumab and ipilimumab in sequence. The receptor source for this set is a human donor with melanoma.

The chain couples TRBV4-1 to TRBJ2-6, with 11 nucleotides matching TRBD1. This CDR3 spans 18 amino acids. V trimming: 3 bases; J trimming: 5 bases; junction bases outside the gene matches: 9. Germline assignment: CDR1 MGHRA and CDR2 YSYEKL. The chain's CDR3 is CASSQQGQGARWANVLTF. The CDR3 DNA reads TGCGCCAGCAGCCAGCAAGGACAGGGGGCGCGGTGGGCCAACGTCCTGACTTTC.

This chain joins TRBV27 and TRBJ2-7; TRBD1 matches 8 bases. The V segment lost 8 bases and the J segment 2 bases; nucleotides outside the gene matches: 11. CDR1 and CDR2 (germline): MNHEY, SMNVEV (reference sequence). The length of the CDR3 is 15 residues. The CDR3 coding sequence is TGTGCCAGCCAGACAAGGACAGGGAAAACCTACGAGCAGTACTTC. It is translated as CASQTRTGKTYEQYF.